The clone carrying this T cell receptor (beta chain) is medium-sized (0.01 to 0.1%) in the sample. Antigen: not known. V dropped 5 bases and J dropped 6 bases, with 14 bases sitting between them. This CDR3 has 13 residues. CDR1 is SGHAT, CDR2 FQNNGV, per germline. The data are from a study of early T cells in non-severe SARS-CoV-2 infection. Overall study context: It was bulk RNA from unsorted whole blood that was sequenced, and the chains were unpaired. Study findings and constraints: VDJdb matching skewed toward anti-spike CD8 responses, missing private and CD4 specificities.

Unique molecular identifiers were affixed to single, distinct cDNA molecules. A single record per CDR3 protein comes from TCRdb applying MiXCR to the 5' RACE reads. Of 20,000 to 30,000 distinct CDR3 sequences in the sample, around 4.2% were seen once. The receptor comes from an adult who was a healthcare worker with PCR-confirmed SARS-CoV-2 infection or an uninfected control (not recorded which). This chain connects TRBV11-2 to TRBJ2-7; TRBD2 might be the D (6 bases). The specimen sequenced was whole blood. CDR3 amino acids: CASSSLGGGEQYF. The CDR3 region has the DNA TGTGCCAGCAGCAGCCTTGGGGGAGGCGAGCAGTACTTC.